This T cell receptor beta chain was recorded in a study of spatial heterogeneity in lung cancer. One entry per CDR3 protein, called by TCRdb with MiXCR from the 5' RACE reads. This table has 7,500 to 9,500 distinct CDR3 sequences, more than 4.5% appearing once. This clonotype was seen many times. Antigen specificity is unknown. Trimming took off 4 bases at V and 2 bases at J, with 16 bases between the two ends. Germline lookup yields CDR1 SGHRS and CDR2 YFSETQ. This CDR3 spans 16 amino acids. Time point here: sample taken at primary tumor resection. Notes on the study in general: Counts of expanded intratumoral alpha and beta TCRs tracked tumor mutation counts.

The source was lung tumor tissue, collected at surgery. The TCR comes from a female donor with early-stage non-small cell lung cancer. The V and J genes are TRBV5-1 and TRBJ2-1; D perhaps matches TRBD2 (6 bases). The CDR3 nucleotides are TGCGCCAGCAGCCCCGGAGGGATAGACACCTACAATGAGCAGTTCTTC. Amino acid sequence: CASSPGGIDTYNEQFF.